The clone carrying this TCR beta chain was counted only a few times. This entry belongs to a study of blood T cell repertoires in COVID-19. In the study overall: Acute and convalescent COVID-19 specimens originated in the United States, Italy and Spain. T cells, B-cell-depleted T cells, or PBMCs provided the cDNA or gDNA that served as material.

The CDR3 loop spans 13 amino acids. Deletions cut 4 bases from V and 6 bases from J, with 13 bases between. The germline V gene has CDR1 SGHRS and CDR2 YFSETQ. Study processing details: By means of reference gene primer amplification, nucleated cell counts were estimated. Assay used: immunoSEQ multiplex PCR; TCRdb lists only in-frame clones, some missing. D and trimming come from the DNA, and the V and J calls and clone size come from that table. Of 650,000 to 800,000 clones listed, 80% to 90% were seen once; the top ten hold roughly 0.25%. The sequenced sample was peripheral blood. This sequence originates from a woman younger than 30 with acute or convalescent COVID-19. V gene TRBV5-1 combines with J gene TRBJ1-2, with D unclear. The CDR3 nucleotides are TGCGCCAGCAGCCCCGGAGGATACGATGGCTACACCTTC. Encoded protein: CASSPGGYDGYTF.